This TCR beta chain was identified during a study of cytomegalovirus exposure and HLA in healthy donors. TCRdb's copy holds only in-frame clones and misses some; the assay was immunoSEQ multiplex PCR. The table has approximately 160,000 clones, roughly 91% seen once. The sequencing input was PBMCs. The receptor comes from a young man in good health and CMV-seropositive.

The CDR3 region has the DNA TGTGCCAGTAGTATAGGGGAGGCCGGGGAGCTGTTTTTT. This sequence encodes CASSIGEAGELFF. This rearrangement joins TRBV19 to TRBJ2-2; tentative D call: TRBD2 (6 bases). V gave up 1 base and J gave up 6 bases, with 6 bases separating them. The germline CDR1 and CDR2 sequences are LNHDA and SQIVND (reference sequence). This CDR3 contains 13 residues. Filled out from reference TRBV19 and TRBJ2-2, the complete variable domain reads DGGITQSPKYLFRKEGQNVTLSCEQNLNHDAMYWYRQDPGQGLRLIYYSQIVNDFQKGDIAEGYSVSREKKESFPLTVTSAQKNPTAFYLCASSIGEAGELFFGEGSRLTVL.